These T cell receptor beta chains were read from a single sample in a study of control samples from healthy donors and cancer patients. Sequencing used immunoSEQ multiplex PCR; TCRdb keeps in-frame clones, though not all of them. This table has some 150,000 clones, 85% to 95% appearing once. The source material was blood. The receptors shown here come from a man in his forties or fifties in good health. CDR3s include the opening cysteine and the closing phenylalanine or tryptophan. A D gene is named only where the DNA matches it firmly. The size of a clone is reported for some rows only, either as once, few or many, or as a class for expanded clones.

TGTGCCAGCAGCTTAGATGGGTTTTCCTACGAGCAGTACTTC,CASSLDGFSYEQYF,TRBV11-2,NA,TRBJ2-7,once
TGTGCCAGCAGCTTAGACCGGGGAAATGAAAAACTGTTTTTT,CASSLDRGNEKLFF,TRBV7-9,NA,TRBJ1-4,NA
TGTGCCAGCAGCCCCCGACTAGCGCAAGAGACCCAGTACTTC,CASSPRLAQETQYF,TRBV7-2,TRBD2,TRBJ2-5,NA
TGTGCCAGCAGCTTGGACACAAGCTCAGATACGCAGTATTTT,CASSLDTSSDTQYF,TRBV7-9,NA,TRBJ2-3,NA
TGTGCCAGCAGCTGGAAAAGCGGGGGGTCATGGGGTGAGCAGTTCTTC,CASSWKSGGSWGEQFF,TRBV7-2,TRBD2,TRBJ2-1,NA
TGTGCCTGGAGTGTACCCTCCGGGGAGCTGTTTTTT,CAWSVPSGELFF,TRBV30,NA,TRBJ2-2,once
TGTGCCAGCAGGGCTTCGCTCCCGTTCTTC,CASRASLPFF,TRBV2,NA,TRBJ2-1,NA
TGTGCCAGCTCACCCAACAGGAGGGTTGACACTGAAGCTTTCTTT,CASSPNRRVDTEAFF,TRBV18,NA,TRBJ1-1,NA
TGTGCCAGCAGCGCAATAGCGGGGGGGCGGACAGATACGCAGTATTTT,CASSAIAGGRTDTQYF,TRBV9,TRBD2,TRBJ2-3,NA
TGTGCCAGCAGTCATGGTGTCTCGGGCACTGAAGCTTTCTTT,CASSHGVSGTEAFF,TRBV28,NA,TRBJ1-1,NA
TGCGCCAGCAGAGAGACAAGCGGCTACACCTTC,CASRETSGYTF,TRBV10-2,NA,TRBJ1-2,NA